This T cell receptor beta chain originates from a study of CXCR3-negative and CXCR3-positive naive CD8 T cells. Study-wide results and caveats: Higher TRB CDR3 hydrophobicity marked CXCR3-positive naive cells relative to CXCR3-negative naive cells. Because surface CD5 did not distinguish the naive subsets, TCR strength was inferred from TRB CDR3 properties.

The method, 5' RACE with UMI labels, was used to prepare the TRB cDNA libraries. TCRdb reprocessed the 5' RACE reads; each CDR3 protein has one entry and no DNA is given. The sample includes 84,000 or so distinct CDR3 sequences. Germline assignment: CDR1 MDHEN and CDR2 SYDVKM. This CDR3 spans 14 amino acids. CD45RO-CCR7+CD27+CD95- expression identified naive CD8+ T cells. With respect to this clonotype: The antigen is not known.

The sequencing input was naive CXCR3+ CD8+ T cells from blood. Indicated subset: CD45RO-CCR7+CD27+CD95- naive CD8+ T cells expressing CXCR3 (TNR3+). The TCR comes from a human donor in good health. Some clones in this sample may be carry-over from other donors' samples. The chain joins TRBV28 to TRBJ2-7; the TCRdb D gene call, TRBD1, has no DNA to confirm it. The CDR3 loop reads CASSLGTGAYEQYF.